The 20 T cell receptor beta chains listed next were all sequenced from one sample in a study of cytomegalovirus exposure and HLA in healthy donors. Use of 60 Vbeta and 13 Jbeta primers characterized the PCR. TCRdb's table, derived via immunoSEQ multiplex PCR, lists solely in-frame clones and lacks some. The sample records roughly 200,000 clones, around 64% being singletons. Sequences were obtained from PBMCs. The source is a man aged 35 to 55 in good health and CMV-seropositive.

The chain employs TRBV9 and TRBJ1-2; 9 bases align to TRBD1. This CDR3 region has 14 residues. V lost 5 bases to trimming and J lost 2 bases; unmatched junction nucleotides: 4. CDR1 and CDR2 (germline): SGDLS, YYNGEE. Written as DNA, the CDR3 is TGTGCCAGCAGAAGGACAGGGGCGAACTATGGCTACACCTTC. This encodes CASRRTGANYGYTF.

This clone was picked up a small number of times. The CDR3 spells CASSPQRDSRILFF. Here the CDR3 DNA reads TGCGCCAGCAGCCCACAGCGGGACTCACGAATACTGTTTTTT. The rearrangement links TRBV5-1 to TRBJ2-2, with 7 bases lining up with TRBD2. This CDR3 region has 14 residues. V gave up 4 bases and J gave up 14 bases; unmatched junction bases: 14. From germline, CDR1 is SGHRS and CDR2 YFSETQ. The variable domain in full, with the rest retrieved from reference TRBV5-1 and TRBJ2-2, is KAGVTQTPRYLIKTRGQQVTLSCSPISGHRSVSWYQQTPGQGLQFLFEYFSETQRNKGNFPGRFSGRQFSNSRSEMNVSTLELGDSALYLCASSPQRDSRILFFGEGSRLTVL.

The chain carries TRBV7-8 and TRBJ1-5; D might be TRBD1 (5 bases). Germline CDR1 and CDR2: SGHVS and FQNEAQ. The CDR3 is made up of 15 amino acids. Trimming cost V 5 bases and J 6 bases, with 17 bases left between them. This CDR3 reads CASSLSGGSGQPQHF. In DNA, the CDR3 is TGTGCCAGCAGCCTATCGGGGGGGAGCGGTCAGCCCCAGCATTTT.

The chain is built from TRBV5-4 and TRBJ1-1; D unclear. This CDR3 spans 13 amino acids. Germline V CDR1 and CDR2: SGHNT, YYREEE (reference sequence). Deletions cut 4 bases from V and 5 bases from J, with 12 bases between. In DNA, the CDR3 is TGTGCCAGCAGCCACGAGCAGGTAACTGAAGCTTTCTTT. It codes for CASSHEQVTEAFF. The variable domain in full, completed from reference TRBV5-4 and TRBJ1-1, reads ETGVTQSPTHLIKTRGQQVTLRCSSQSGHNTVSWYQQALGQGPQFIFQYYREEENGRGNFPPRFSGLQFPNYSSELNVNALELDDSALYLCASSHEQVTEAFFGQGTRLTVV.

The genes are TRBV5-6 and TRBJ2-3; 8 bases fit TRBD2. Germline-derived CDR1 and CDR2 are SGHDT and YYEEEE. The CDR3 extends over 12 amino acids. V trimming: 4 bases; J trimming: 6 bases; junction bases outside the gene matches: 1. This CDR3 reads CASSRGGDTQYF. CDR3 sequence (DNA): TGTGCCAGCAGCCGGGGGGGGGATACGCAGTATTTT.

In its sample, this clone was seen once. The V gene is TRBV2, the J gene TRBJ2-3, with 7 bases lining up with TRBD2. This CDR3 has 17 residues. Trimming at V came to 7 bases and at J to 2 bases, leaving 15 bases not matched to a gene. The V gene's germline CDR1 is SNHLY and CDR2 FYNNEI. The CDR3 bases are TGTGCCAGCATGGAAGGAGAGAGACTAGCCGTCACAGATACGCAGTATTTT. Translating gives CASMEGERLAVTDTQYF.

The V and J genes are TRBV5-5 and TRBJ2-7; 11 bases map to TRBD1. This CDR3 region has 15 residues. Losses at the gene ends were 3 bases for V and 5 bases for J; bases not matched to a gene: 7. Germline V gene lookup returns CDR1 SGHKS and CDR2 YYEKEE (reference sequence). The CDR3 spells CASSSPGTGGDEQYF. In DNA, the CDR3 is TGTGCCAGCAGCTCCCCCGGGACAGGGGGAGACGAGCAGTACTTC.

CDR3 coding DNA: TGCGCCAGTGCTAATGGAGACGTGGAGACCCAGTACTTC. Encoded protein: CASANGDVETQYF. V is TRBV10-1 and J is TRBJ2-5; D not resolved. The V end lost 9 bases, the J end lost 5 bases, and 16 bases lay between the germline ends. The CDR3 length is 13 residues. CDR1 is WNHNN and CDR2 is SYGVQD in the germline V gene (reference sequence).

This clone has more than one count but fewer than ten. V is TRBV4-1 and J is TRBJ1-4; D is uncertain. Trimming pared 3 bases from V and 8 bases from J, leaving 13 bases between. Germline V lookup: CDR1 MGHRA, CDR2 YSYEKL. There are 14 residues in the CDR3. DNA for the CDR3: TGCGCCAGCAGCCAGACACCGAAGTGGGAAAAACTGTTTTTT. Amino acids: CASSQTPKWEKLFF.

This clone has just a few counts. The genes are TRBV5-1 and TRBJ1-2; 7 bases align to TRBD1. Germline lookup yields CDR1 SGHRS and CDR2 YFSETQ. CDR3 length: 13 residues. The V gene end was trimmed by 4 bases and the J gene end by 4 bases; junction bases not matched to a gene: 4. This chain's CDR3 is CASSPGTVYGYTF. Here the CDR3 DNA reads TGCGCCAGCAGCCCCGGGACAGTCTATGGCTACACCTTC.

The chain joins TRBV28 to TRBJ2-1, with D perhaps matching TRBD2 (5 bases). From germline, CDR1 is MDHEN and CDR2 SYDVKM. The CDR3 runs to 15 residues. Trimming stripped 5 bases from V and 3 bases from J, with 14 bases between. The CDR3 DNA sequence: TGTGCCAGCAGTCCCGCTTCAGACTACTACAATGAGCAGTTCTTC. Translated: CASSPASDYYNEQFF.

The CDR3 here is CASSTGTSGNNEQFF. CDR3 coding DNA: TGTGCCAGCAGCACCGGGACTAGCGGTAACAATGAGCAGTTCTTC. The chain uses TRBV7-2 and TRBJ2-1; 11 nucleotides align to TRBD2. After removal of 5 bases from V and 5 bases from J, the junction contained 5 bases not matched to a gene. Germline loops: CDR1 SGHTA, CDR2 FQGNSA. There are 15 residues in the CDR3.

The chain joins TRBV19 to TRBJ1-5; 11 bases are a match to TRBD1. Germline V gene data show CDR1 as LNHDA and CDR2 as SQIVND (reference sequence). This CDR3 spans 17 amino acids. V dropped 6 bases and J dropped 0; count of bases not matched to a gene: 7. CDR3: CASRRRGQGDSNQPQHF. Written as DNA, the CDR3 is TGTGCCAGTAGACGACGGGGACAGGGGGATAGCAATCAGCCCCAGCATTTT.

This chain connects TRBV5-1 to TRBJ2-3; weak D call: TRBD2 (6 bases). Germline assignment: CDR1 SGHRS and CDR2 YFSETQ. V lost 0 bases and J 0 bases, leaving 11 bases between the germline ends. The length of the CDR3 is 16 residues. The chain's CDR3 is CASSLGVGTSTDTQYF. The CDR3 nucleotides are TGCGCCAGCAGCTTGGGGGTCGGGACTAGCACAGATACGCAGTATTTT.

This chain connects TRBV7-2 to TRBJ2-2; D not certain. V was shortened by 1 base and J by 3 bases, with 9 bases between the two germline ends. Per germline, CDR1 SGHTA and CDR2 FQGNSA. The CDR3 covers 15 residues. As DNA, the CDR3 is TGTGCCAGCAGCTTAGGGCCGGGTGACACCGGGGAGCTGTTTTTT. Translated, it gives CASSLGPGDTGELFF.

J is TRBJ1-4 and V is TRBV28, with a possible D match to TRBD1 (5 bases). CDR1 MDHEN and CDR2 SYDVKM come from the germline V gene. Trimming removed 6 bases from V and 10 bases from J, with 15 bases in between. The CDR3 is 13 residues long. The CDR3 bases are TGTGCCAGCAGCAACGGGGGATTAGGAAAACTGTTTTTT. This gives the protein CASSNGGLGKLFF.

The gene calls are TRBV5-5 and TRBJ2-5; tentative D call: TRBD2 (6 bases). Trimming pared 4 bases from V and 5 bases from J, leaving 15 bases between. Germline loops: CDR1 SGHKS, CDR2 YYEKEE (reference sequence). This CDR3 comprises 14 residues. The CDR3 DNA follows: TGTGCCAGCAGCCTGGGCGGCGGGACCGAGACCCAGTACTTC. This encodes CASSLGGGTETQYF.

The gene calls are TRBV4-3 and TRBJ2-1; 16 bases align to TRBD2. Trimming cost V 2 bases and J 4 bases; bases outside gene matches: 5. Per germline, CDR1 LGHNA and CDR2 YSLEER. This CDR3 spans 18 amino acids. This CDR3 reads CASSQLGTSGGGYNEQFF. The DNA for the CDR3 is TGCGCCAGCAGCCAACTCGGGACTAGCGGGGGGGGGTACAATGAGCAGTTCTTC.

The chain links TRBV5-1 to TRBJ1-1; D unresolved. This CDR3 has 13 amino acids. Per germline, CDR1 SGHRS and CDR2 YFSETQ. Trimming took 4 bases from V and 0 from J, leaving 7 bases between them. In DNA form, the CDR3 reads TGCGCCAGCAGCCGGGAGATGAACACTGAAGCTTTCTTT. Amino acids: CASSREMNTEAFF.

The V call is TRBV6-1, the J call TRBJ2-3; 8 bases map to TRBD1. V dropped 4 bases and J dropped 4; count of bases not matched to a gene: 7. Germline values: CDR1 MNHNS, CDR2 SASEGT. The CDR3 has 15 residues. The CDR3 DNA follows: TGTGCCAGCAGTGCCTGGACAGGGCTTGCAGATACGCAGTATTTT. Its translation is CASSAWTGLADTQYF.